This TCR beta chain was recovered during a study of T cells in Graves' hyperthyroidism and ophthalmopathy. The study, taken as a whole, reports: Ophthalmopathy, which appeared later, was predicted by the model a median about 6 months before onset.

The germline gives CDR1 DFQATT, CDR2 SNEGSKA (reference sequence). V was cut by 5 bases and J by 4 bases, with 11 bases left in between. The CDR3 consists of 13 residues. Researchers took RNA transcripts and amplified the TCR beta CDR3 regions from them. First-round RT-PCR of the TCR CDR3 relied on the HTBI primer set. TCRdb re-analysed the multiplex PCR reads in MiXCR, keeping a single row per CDR3 protein. The sample has about 500,000 distinct CDR3 sequences, around 16% seen once; the top ten hold roughly 29%. This clonotype appeared a few times. The antigen is unknown. Among ophthalmopathy patients, the Clinical Activity Score reached at least 3, the NOSPECS grade reached at least 4, and duration remained under 3 months. Uncontrolled infection, other autoimmune disease, pregnancy or lactation barred patients from enrollment.

The sequenced sample was blood. The V call is TRBV20-1, the J call TRBJ1-4, with D possibly TRBD1 on 6 matching bases. The sequence came from a woman aged 30 to 39 with Graves' ophthalmopathy. Here the CDR3 reads CSAPTGHNEKLFF. CDR3 DNA sequence: TGCAGTGCTCCGACAGGCCATAATGAAAAACTGTTTTTT.